Detailed here is one T cell receptor (beta chain). Its specificity is not known. These data belong to a study of cytomegalovirus exposure and HLA in healthy donors. TCRdb's copy holds only in-frame clones and misses some; the assay was immunoSEQ multiplex PCR. This table holds 200,000 to 250,000 clones, around nine tenths found once. The CDR3 has 15 amino acids. Germline CDR1 MDHEN, CDR2 SYDVKM. General study findings and limits: Overall, approximately 150 TCR beta chains were annotated as cytomegalovirus-associated.

This TCR was sampled from a young woman in good health and CMV-seronegative. The source material was PBMCs. This sequence joins TRBV28 and TRBJ2-6, with a weak D call TRBD1 (5 bases). CDR3 sequence reads: CATLTPGTGANVLTF. The CDR3 DNA reads TGTGCTACACTGACCCCAGGGACTGGGGCCAACGTCCTGACTTTC.